The 26 T cell receptor beta chains below were found in one sample sequenced in a study of blood T cell repertoires in COVID-19. The protocol was immunoSEQ multiplex PCR, while the TCRdb copy is restricted to in-frame clones and leaves out a portion. The sample consists of some 300,000 clones, 85% to 90% of them appearing once. The sequenced material came from peripheral blood. Every receptor here comes from a woman aged 45-65 years with COVID-19, enrolled during active disease.

This clone was detected a few times. The chain recombines TRBV11-2 with TRBJ1-6; D unresolved. V shed 1 base and J shed 8 bases, with 9 bases lying between them. Per the germline V gene, CDR1 is SGHAT and CDR2 is FQNNGV. The CDR3 sequence is 14 residues long. CDR3 residues: CASSLVVMDSPLHF. The CDR3 DNA follows: TGTGCCAGCAGCTTAGTAGTGATGGATTCACCCCTCCACTTT.

CDR3 bases: TGTGCCAGCAGCCCGCGGGAGGGCCTTAGGGGCGAGCAGTACTTC. This sequence encodes CASSPREGLRGEQYF. J is TRBJ2-7 and V is TRBV11-1; TRBD2 aligns across 9 bases. CDR3 length equals 15 residues. Per germline, CDR1 SGHAT and CDR2 FQDESV (reference sequence). V lost 5 bases, J lost 6 bases, and 11 bases stayed unmatched. The variable domain in full, with the rest retrieved from reference TRBV11-1 and TRBJ2-7, is EAEVAQSPRYKITEKSQAVAFWCDPISGHATLYWYRQILGQGPELLVQFQDESVVDDSQLPKDRFSAERLKGVDSTLKIQPAELGDSAMYLCASSPREGLRGEQYFGPGTRLTVT.

As DNA, the CDR3 is TGTGCCAGCACATCTACCGGGTATGGCTACACCTTC. Amino acid sequence: CASTSTGYGYTF. The rearrangement links TRBV9 to TRBJ1-2; no definite D call. Trimming removed 6 bases at V and 5 bases at J, with 11 bases between. Germline CDR1 is SGDLS and CDR2 is YYNGEE. The length of the CDR3 is 12 residues.

The chain joins TRBV2 to TRBJ2-3; tentative D call: TRBD2 (5 bases). V lost 7 bases and J lost 3, with 14 bases in between. CDR1 and CDR2 (germline): SNHLY, FYNNEI. The CDR3 runs 14 residues. This chain's CDR3 is CASTRDLGTDTQYF. The CDR3 DNA is TGTGCCAGCACGAGGGATTTGGGGACAGATACGCAGTATTTT.

J is TRBJ2-1 and V is TRBV11-2; D gene ambiguous. The CDR3 has 13 residues. The V end was cut by 5 bases, the J end by 12 bases, with 17 bases between. The germline V gene encodes CDR1 SGHAT and CDR2 FQNNGV. CDR3 protein: CASSEILVLGQFF. The DNA for the CDR3 is TGTGCCAGCAGCGAGATCCTGGTCCTTGGGCAGTTCTTC. Together with reference TRBV11-2 and TRBJ2-1, the CDR3 gives the full variable domain: EAGVAQSPRYKIIEKRQSVAFWCNPISGHATLYWYQQILGQGPKLLIQFQNNGVVDDSQLPKDRFSAERLKGVDSTLKIQPAKLEDSAVYLCASSEILVLGQFFGPGTRLTVL.

The chain has TRBV5-1 and TRBJ2-1, with 9 bases matching TRBD1. Germline CDR1 reads SGHRS; CDR2 reads YFSETQ. This CDR3 spans 14 amino acids. Trimming cost V 5 bases and J 8 bases; bases outside gene matches: 8. CDR3 sequence (DNA): TGCGCCAGCAGAAACAGGGGGCCTTGGGATGAGCAGTTCTTC. It translates to CASRNRGPWDEQFF.

In DNA, the CDR3 is TGTGCCAGCAGCCCCCGGTCTCTTGGGCAGTTCTTC. This codes for CASSPRSLGQFF. The chain carries TRBV7-9 and TRBJ2-1; D call uncertain. CDR1 SEHNR and CDR2 FQNEAQ come from the germline V gene (reference sequence). The V end was cut by 5 bases, the J end by 12 bases, with 14 bases between. The CDR3 runs to 12 residues.

This chain connects TRBV10-2 to TRBJ2-1, with 9 bases matching TRBD2. The germline gives CDR1 WSHSY, CDR2 SAAADI. The V segment lost 4 bases and the J segment 0 bases; nucleotides outside the gene matches: 7. This CDR3 is 17 amino acids long. In DNA, the CDR3 is TGCGCCAGCAGTGGTCTCAGCGGGGGGAGCTCCTACAATGAGCAGTTCTTC. Amino acids: CASSGLSGGSSYNEQFF.

Regarding this clone: The sample contains more than one DNA sequence encoding this CDR3. The J gene is TRBJ2-7, the V gene TRBV6-5; TRBD1 aligns across 10 bases. The V segment lost 4 bases and the J segment 1 base; nucleotides outside the gene matches: 1. In germline, CDR1 is MNHEY, CDR2 SVGAGI. The CDR3 is made up of 14 amino acids. The CDR3 region is CASSLDRGSYEQYF. As DNA, the CDR3 is TGTGCCAGCAGTTTGGACAGGGGGTCCTACGAGCAGTACTTC.

This clone was counted only a few times. V and J are TRBV18 and TRBJ2-6; 8 bases map to TRBD1. In germline, CDR1 is KGHSH, CDR2 LQKENI. Losses at the gene ends were 5 bases for V and 1 base for J; bases not matched to a gene: 10. This CDR3 is 18 amino acids long. CDR3 region: CASSIAGGAVSGANVLTF. The CDR3 region has the DNA TGTGCCAGCTCAATAGCAGGGGGCGCGGTTTCTGGGGCCAACGTCCTGACTTTC.

V and J are TRBV29-1 and TRBJ2-1; TRBD2 agrees at 9 bases. V trimming: 7 bases; J trimming: 1 base; junction bases outside the gene matches: 5. Germline CDR1 is SQVTM and CDR2 is ANQGSEA. The CDR3 spans 14 residues. CDR3 sequence reads: CSARGLASYNEQFF. For the CDR3, the DNA is TGCAGCGCCCGGGGACTAGCATCCTACAATGAGCAGTTCTTC.

The V call is TRBV10-3, the J call TRBJ1-1, with 7 nucleotides matching TRBD1. Unmatched junction bases numbered 4, after V lost 2 bases and J lost 1 base. The CDR3 consists of 15 residues. The germline CDR1 and CDR2 sequences are ENHRY and SYGVKD. The CDR3 reads CAISEIGGPNTEAFF. As DNA, the CDR3 is TGTGCCATCAGTGAGATAGGGGGCCCGAACACTGAAGCTTTCTTT.

In nucleotides, the CDR3 is TGTGCCTGGAGGATTGGAGGGACAGGGCACACTGAAGCTTTCTTT. This sequence encodes CAWRIGGTGHTEAFF. The chain employs TRBV30 and TRBJ1-1, with 9 bases identical to TRBD1. Germline CDR1 is GTSNPN and CDR2 is SVGIG (reference sequence). J was trimmed by 3 bases and V by 3 bases; bases with no gene match: 8. This CDR3 is built from 15 residues.

As DNA, the CDR3 is TGTGCCAGTAGTTATGGACAGGGGACGGGGAAGGCCAAAAACATTCAGTACTTC. Amino acid sequence: CASSYGQGTGKAKNIQYF. V is TRBV19 and J is TRBJ2-4, with 9 bases identical to TRBD1. Per germline, CDR1 LNHDA and CDR2 SQIVND (reference sequence). This CDR3 comprises 18 residues. V was clipped by 5 bases and J by 1 base; unmatched bases: 12.

The rearrangement uses TRBV3-1 (or the pseudogene TRBV3-2) and TRBJ1-5; TRBD1 matches at 8 bases. CDR3 length: 17 amino acids. Germline lookup yields CDR1 LGHDT and CDR2 YNNKEL (reference sequence). V trimming: 1 base; J trimming: 0 bases; junction bases outside the gene matches: 5. As DNA, the CDR3 is TGTGCCAGCAGCCAAGCGGGACAGGCATATAGCAATCAGCCCCAGCATTTT. Translated, it gives CASSQAGQAYSNQPQHF.

The chain links TRBV5-1 to TRBJ2-7, with 8 bases identical to TRBD1. The CDR3 is 14 residues long. Germline CDR1 reads SGHRS; CDR2 reads YFSETQ. V shed 2 bases and J 5 bases; nucleotides not matched to a gene: 6. The CDR3 loop reads CASSFGSGGDEQYF. CDR3 nucleotides: TGCGCCAGCAGCTTTGGGTCAGGGGGCGACGAGCAGTACTTC. The complete variable domain, with remaining parts taken from reference TRBV5-1 and TRBJ2-7, reads KAGVTQTPRYLIKTRGQQVTLSCSPISGHRSVSWYQQTPGQGLQFLFEYFSETQRNKGNFPGRFSGRQFSNSRSEMNVSTLELGDSALYLCASSFGSGGDEQYFGPGTRLTVT.

The rearrangement links TRBV27 to TRBJ2-1; 13 bases are a match to TRBD2. Unmatched junction bases numbered 9, after V lost 10 bases and J lost 0 bases. The CDR3 runs to 17 residues. Germline V lookup: CDR1 MNHEY, CDR2 SMNVEV (reference sequence). This CDR3 is CATRLAGGQISYNEQFF. The CDR3 bases are TGTGCCACCCGACTAGCGGGAGGACAAATCTCCTACAATGAGCAGTTCTTC.

The CDR3 DNA follows: TGTGCTAGTGGGAACCAACACCAGGGGGCAGATACGCAGTATTTT. This gives the protein CASGNQHQGADTQYF. The genes are TRBV12-5 and TRBJ2-3, with TRBD1 matching 7 bases. V shed 6 bases and J 4 bases; nucleotides not matched to a gene: 10. From germline, CDR1 is LGHNT and CDR2 FRNRAP. The CDR3 loop spans 15 amino acids.

The chain links TRBV28 to TRBJ2-5, with 7 nucleotides matching TRBD2. This CDR3 contains 14 residues. Germline CDR1 and CDR2: MDHEN and SYDVKM. The trim removed 5 bases at V and 5 bases at J, leaving 8 bases unmatched. This chain's CDR3 is CASSPSGRWETQYF. In DNA, the CDR3 is TGTGCCAGCAGTCCCTCCGGGAGGTGGGAGACCCAGTACTTC.

This rearrangement joins TRBV6-6 to TRBJ1-2; 7 positions match TRBD1. This CDR3 region has 15 residues. The trim removed 6 bases at V and 0 bases at J, leaving 7 bases unmatched. Germline V gene sequence: CDR1 MNHNY, CDR2 SVGAGI (reference sequence). The CDR3 coding sequence is TGTGCCAGCAGATCACAGGGGTCTTCTAACTATGGCTACACCTTC. It specifies CASRSQGSSNYGYTF.

This clone was recorded at least ten times. The chain carries TRBV7-3 and TRBJ2-5; TRBD2 agrees at 8 bases. The CDR3 is made up of 14 amino acids. With 5 bases clipped from V and 1 base from J, the junction kept 3 bases outside the gene matches. In germline, CDR1 is SGHTA, CDR2 FQGTGA. The CDR3 coding sequence is TGTGCCAGCAGCATGGGGACTAGCCAAGAGACCCAGTACTTC. Its translation: CASSMGTSQETQYF.

The rearrangement uses TRBV6-5 and TRBJ2-7; D is perhaps TRBD2 (6 bases). Germline V lookup: CDR1 MNHEY, CDR2 SVGAGI. The V gene lost 6 bases and the J gene lost 3 bases, with 15 bases spanning the gap. The CDR3 runs 14 residues. This chain's CDR3 is CASRKLARRYEQYF. Written as DNA, the CDR3 is TGTGCCAGCAGAAAACTAGCAAGGCGCTACGAGCAGTACTTC.

V and J are TRBV4-3 and TRBJ2-1; D is possibly TRBD2 (5 bases). The length of the CDR3 is 13 residues. V dropped 1 base and J dropped 12 bases, with 13 bases sitting between them. The germline V gene encodes CDR1 LGHNA and CDR2 YSLEER. The CDR3 region has the DNA TGCGCCAGCAGCCAAGCCGGGATTGCAGGGCAGTTCTTC. Encoded protein: CASSQAGIAGQFF.

Only one count was recorded for this clone. The chain uses TRBV6-6 and TRBJ2-5, with 9 bases matching TRBD1. The germline V gene encodes CDR1 MNHNY and CDR2 SVGAGI (reference sequence). Trimming cost V 6 bases and J 5 bases; bases outside gene matches: 10. This CDR3 has 15 amino acids. The CDR3 DNA reads TGTGCCAGCAGGAAGGGGACAGGGACTATGGAGACCCAGTACTTC. This sequence encodes CASRKGTGTMETQYF.

The genes are TRBV7-8 and TRBJ2-5; D is uncertain. This CDR3 comprises 14 residues. The germline V gene has CDR1 SGHVS and CDR2 FQNEAQ. The V and J ends lost 1 base and 5 bases respectively, with 11 bases between them. For the CDR3, the DNA is TGTGCCAGCAGCTTAGGAAGCCTCGGGGAGACCCAGTACTTC. Translated, it gives CASSLGSLGETQYF.

This clone was seen only once. The rearrangement joins TRBV19 to TRBJ2-7; 10 nucleotides match TRBD1. The CDR3 sequence is 12 residues long. The V gene's germline CDR1 is LNHDA and CDR2 SQIVND (reference sequence). After removal of 10 bases from V and 6 bases from J, the junction contained 6 bases not matched to a gene. The CDR3 region is CATSGTGAEQYF. CDR3 coding DNA: TGTGCCACCTCCGGGACAGGGGCCGAGCAGTACTTC.